The 22 T cell receptor beta chains presented below share a single source sample, sequenced in a study of cytomegalovirus exposure and HLA in healthy donors (dated by TCRdb to between 2016 and 2019). Library prep was done by the immunoSEQ multiplex PCR assay. A mixture of 60 forward primers for TCR Vbeta segments and 13 reverse primers for TCR Jbeta segments was used in the multiplex PCR. TCRdb mirrors the immuneACCESS table, restricted to in-frame sequences. Some clones are absent from its copies; in checked studies, under half trace to an unresolved V gene, and the reason for the others is unknown. Across this sample there are about 210,000 clones, with approximately 86% seen only once. Of the sample, less than 0.4% falls within the top ten clones. Sample: PBMCs. The receptors were gathered from a woman under 40 in good health and CMV-seronegative.

The V call is TRBV29-1, the J call TRBJ2-1; no reliable D call. V was shortened by 7 bases and J by 6 bases, with 10 bases between the two germline ends. The CDR3 contains 11 residues. The germline gives CDR1 SQVTM, CDR2 ANQGSEA. CDR3 region: CSAERTNEQFF. The CDR3, as DNA: TGCAGCGCCGAGCGAACCAATGAGCAGTTCTTC.

The chain couples TRBV5-1 to TRBJ2-1; 7 nucleotides align to TRBD2. Trimming took 0 bases from V and 11 from J; bases not matched to a gene: 2. In germline, CDR1 is SGHRS, CDR2 YFSETQ. The CDR3 spans 12 residues. The CDR3 here is CASSLAGGKQFF. The CDR3 DNA is TGCGCCAGCAGCTTGGCCGGGGGGAAGCAGTTCTTC.

The chain has TRBV5-8 and TRBJ2-7, with TRBD1 matching 9 bases. The junction had 9 bases not matched to a gene; V was cut back by 2 bases and J by 6 bases. CDR1 and CDR2 (germline): SGHTS, YDEGEE. This CDR3 has 15 amino acids. CDR3 bases: TGTGCCAGCAGCTTCTCCCGTACAGGGGGCTCCGAGCAGTACTTC. Protein: CASSFSRTGGSEQYF. The variable domain in full, completed from reference TRBV5-8 and TRBJ2-7, reads EAGVTQSPTHLIKTRGQQATLRCSPISGHTSVYWYQQALGLGLQFLLWYDEGEERNRGNFPPRFSGRQFPNYSSELNVNALELEDSALYLCASSFSRTGGSEQYFGPGTRLTVT.

The chain has TRBV5-1 and TRBJ2-5, with 8 bases that match TRBD1. The junction had 6 bases not matched to a gene; V was cut back by 3 bases and J by 5 bases. The CDR3 length is 14 residues. Germline V gene data show CDR1 as SGHRS and CDR2 as YFSETQ. Written as DNA, the CDR3 is TGCGCCAGCAGCTCCACAGGGGGTTTGGAGACCCAGTACTTC. It translates to CASSSTGGLETQYF. The full variable domain, with the rest looked up from reference TRBV5-1 and TRBJ2-5, is KAGVTQTPRYLIKTRGQQVTLSCSPISGHRSVSWYQQTPGQGLQFLFEYFSETQRNKGNFPGRFSGRQFSNSRSEMNVSTLELGDSALYLCASSSTGGLETQYFGPGTRLLVL.

The chain recombines TRBV6-4 with TRBJ2-2; D may be TRBD2 (5 bases). The V gene's germline CDR1 is MRHNA and CDR2 SNTAGT. Deletions cut 10 bases from V and 2 bases from J, with 14 bases between. The CDR3 runs to 14 residues. CDR3 loop: CATSLEANTGELFF. In nucleotides, the CDR3 is TGTGCCACCTCATTGGAGGCCAACACCGGGGAGCTGTTTTTT.

This chain joins TRBV5-1 and TRBJ2-3; 8 bases are a match to TRBD1. Germline CDR1 is SGHRS and CDR2 is YFSETQ. Trimming cost V 0 bases and J 1 base; bases outside gene matches: 1. The CDR3 length is 15 residues. The CDR3 spells CASSLDRGGTDTQYF. The CDR3 DNA sequence: TGCGCCAGCAGCTTGGACAGGGGGGGCACAGATACGCAGTATTTT.

V is TRBV5-8 and J is TRBJ2-7, with D perhaps matching TRBD1 (5 bases). CDR3 size: 16 residues. Germline V gives CDR1 SGHTS, CDR2 YDEGEE. The ends were cut back, 4 bases at V and 2 bases at J, with 19 bases in the middle. Here the CDR3 DNA reads TGTGCCAGCAGCCGAAGCCCCGACAGAAACCCCTACGAGCAGTACTTC. As protein: CASSRSPDRNPYEQYF.

The rearrangement uses TRBV19 and TRBJ2-3; 10 positions agree with TRBD2. From germline, CDR1 is LNHDA and CDR2 SQIVND (reference sequence). This CDR3 is 16 amino acids long. V lost 7 bases to trimming and J lost 0 bases; unmatched junction nucleotides: 7. The CDR3 DNA reads TGTGCCAGTACCGGGACTAGCGTTCCTAGCACAGATACGCAGTATTTT. Translated, it gives CASTGTSVPSTDTQYF. The full variable domain, rest sourced from reference TRBV19 and TRBJ2-3, is DGGITQSPKYLFRKEGQNVTLSCEQNLNHDAMYWYRQDPGQGLRLIYYSQIVNDFQKGDIAEGYSVSREKKESFPLTVTSAQKNPTAFYLCASTGTSVPSTDTQYFGPGTRLTVL.

This clone has just one count. The chain employs TRBV10-3 and TRBJ2-7; 8 nucleotides line up with TRBD2. Germline V CDR1 and CDR2: ENHRY, SYGVKD. This CDR3 comprises 14 residues. The ends lost 10 bases at V and 0 bases at J; junction bases unmatched: 8. Here the CDR3 DNA reads TGTGCCACCATCGCGGGAGGCTACTCCTACGAGCAGTACTTC. It codes for CATIAGGYSYEQYF.

In the case of this clone: The sample carries other DNA sequences with the same CDR3. This chain uses TRBV5-1 with TRBJ1-1; the D is unclear. V lost 2 bases to trimming and J lost 1 base, with 6 bases between them. The CDR3 is 13 amino acids. Germline-derived CDR1 and CDR2 are SGHRS and YFSETQ. For the CDR3, the DNA is TGCGCCAGCAGCTTCAACGGGAACACTGAAGCTTTCTTT. Amino acid sequence: CASSFNGNTEAFF.

This clone showed up just a few times. V gene TRBV19 combines with J gene TRBJ1-1, with a possible D match to TRBD1 (5 bases). V lost 10 bases and J lost 0, with 12 bases in between. Looked up from germline, CDR1 is LNHDA and CDR2 is SQIVND (reference sequence). CDR3 size: 13 residues. For the CDR3, the DNA is TGTGCCACCATGACGACAGTGAACACTGAAGCTTTCTTT. Its translation: CATMTTVNTEAFF. Supplemented by reference TRBV19 and TRBJ1-1, the full variable domain reads DGGITQSPKYLFRKEGQNVTLSCEQNLNHDAMYWYRQDPGQGLRLIYYSQIVNDFQKGDIAEGYSVSREKKESFPLTVTSAQKNPTAFYLCATMTTVNTEAFFGQGTRLTVV.

This clone was detected only once. The chain has TRBV9 and TRBJ2-1; weak D call: TRBD2 (6 bases). This CDR3 has 16 residues. Per the germline V gene, CDR1 is SGDLS and CDR2 is YYNGEE. V was shortened by 4 bases and J by 6 bases, with 20 bases between the two germline ends. In DNA, the CDR3 is TGTGCCAGCAGCCCTGTGTGGCTTAGCGGTCCCAATGAGCAGTTCTTC. Its protein is CASSPVWLSGPNEQFF.

J is TRBJ2-1 and V is TRBV28, with a possible D match to TRBD1 (5 bases). CDR3 length: 14 residues. Trimming shortened V by 3 bases and J by 5 bases, and 11 bases separated the two germline ends. Germline CDR1 and CDR2: MDHEN and SYDVKM. The CDR3 DNA is TGTGCCAGCAGTTTGCCAGGGTCTCACAATGAGCAGTTCTTC. Its translation is CASSLPGSHNEQFF.

A single count supports this clone. The DNA of the CDR3 is TGTGCCAGCAGTGACAGACAGGCAACTAATGAAAAACTGTTTTTT. Its translation: CASSDRQATNEKLFF. The chain couples TRBV6-1 to TRBJ1-4; TRBD1 might be the D (6 bases). V was shortened by 3 bases and J by 0 bases, with 8 bases between the two germline ends. This CDR3 is 15 amino acids long. Germline values: CDR1 MNHNS, CDR2 SASEGT.

Note on this clone: Germline and junction disagree at one end, which may indicate a read error. The chain couples TRBV7-7 to TRBJ2-3, with a possible D match to TRBD2 (7 bases). Germline V gene lookup returns CDR1 SSHAT and CDR2 FNYEAQ (reference sequence). CDR3 length equals 14 residues. The CDR3 DNA follows: TGTGCTAGCAGCTTTGGGGGGGCCGCAGATACGCAGTATTTT. Translation: CASSFGGAADTQYF.

The V and J genes are TRBV7-9 and TRBJ2-5; D is undetermined. V lost 3 bases to trimming and J lost 1 base, with 6 bases between them. CDR3 length equals 13 residues. Germline-derived CDR1 and CDR2 are SEHNR and FQNEAQ (reference sequence). CDR3 sequence reads: CASSFPGQETQYF. DNA for the CDR3: TGTGCCAGCAGCTTTCCAGGCCAAGAGACCCAGTACTTC.

The chain couples TRBV27 to TRBJ2-7; a possible D gene is TRBD1 (5 bases). Germline V gives CDR1 MNHEY, CDR2 SMNVEV (reference sequence). This CDR3 has 13 amino acids. The ends were cut back, 3 bases at V and 0 bases at J, with 6 bases in the middle. The CDR3 loop is CASSLTASYEQYF. CDR3 coding DNA: TGTGCCAGCAGTTTGACAGCCTCCTACGAGCAGTACTTC.

The chain carries TRBV2 and TRBJ2-1; 16 nucleotides match TRBD2. The CDR3 is made up of 14 amino acids. Trimming at V came to 5 bases and at J to 10 bases, leaving 2 bases not matched to a gene. Germline lookup yields CDR1 SNHLY and CDR2 FYNNEI. For the CDR3, the DNA is TGTGCCAGCAGTCCGGGACTAGCGGGAGGGGAGCAGTTCTTC. Translation: CASSPGLAGGEQFF.

V and J are TRBV4-2 and TRBJ2-7; D possibly corresponds to TRBD1 (7 bases). Germline assignment: CDR1 LGHNA and CDR2 YNFKEQ. V gave up 0 bases and J gave up 0 bases, with 12 bases separating them. The CDR3 is made up of 16 amino acids. The CDR3 loop reads CASSQEAGQRSYEQYF. The CDR3 DNA reads as TGTGCCAGCAGCCAAGAGGCGGGACAGCGCTCCTACGAGCAGTACTTC.

In this sample, this clone turned up once. V usage is TRBV7-9 and J usage is TRBJ1-1, with TRBD1 matching over 7 bases. The trim removed 5 bases at V and 2 bases at J, leaving 8 bases unmatched. The CDR3 totals 15 residues. Germline V lookup: CDR1 SEHNR, CDR2 FQNEAQ (reference sequence). CDR3 loop: CASSPEQGLNTEAFF. DNA for the CDR3: TGTGCCAGCAGCCCAGAACAGGGGCTTAACACTGAAGCTTTCTTT.

The CDR3 DNA sequence: TGTGCCAGCTCACCGGGAGGGCAATCCAACACAGATACGCAGTATTTT. It codes for CASSPGGQSNTDTQYF. This chain connects TRBV18 to TRBJ2-3, with 7 bases aligning to TRBD2. The V gene end was trimmed by 3 bases and the J gene end by 2 bases; junction bases not matched to a gene: 8. CDR3 length: 16 residues. The V gene's germline CDR1 is KGHSH and CDR2 LQKENI.

The CDR3 nucleotides are TGTGCCAGCACCCAGCGGGGCAATCAGCCCCAGCATTTT. Amino acids: CASTQRGNQPQHF. The gene calls are TRBV5-8 and TRBJ1-5; D unclear. Germline CDR1 reads SGHTS; CDR2 reads YDEGEE. The CDR3 has 13 amino acids. V lost 6 bases to trimming and J lost 2 bases, with 9 bases between them.